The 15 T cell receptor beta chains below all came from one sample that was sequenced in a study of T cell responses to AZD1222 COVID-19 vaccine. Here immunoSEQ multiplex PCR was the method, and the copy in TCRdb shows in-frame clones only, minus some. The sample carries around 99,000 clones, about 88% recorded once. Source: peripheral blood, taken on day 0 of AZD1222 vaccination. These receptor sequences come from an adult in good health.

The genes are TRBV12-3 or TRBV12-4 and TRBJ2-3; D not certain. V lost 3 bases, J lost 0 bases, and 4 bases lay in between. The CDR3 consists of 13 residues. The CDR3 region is CASSLGSTDTQYF. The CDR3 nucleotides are TGTGCCAGCAGTTTGGGCAGCACAGATACGCAGTATTTT.

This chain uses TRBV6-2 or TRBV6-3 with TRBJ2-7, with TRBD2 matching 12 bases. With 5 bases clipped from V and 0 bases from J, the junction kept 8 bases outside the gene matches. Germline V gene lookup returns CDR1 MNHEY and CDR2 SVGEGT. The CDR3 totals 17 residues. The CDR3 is CASSLRTSGAYSYEQYF. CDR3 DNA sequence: TGTGCCAGCAGTCTTAGGACTAGCGGGGCCTACTCCTACGAGCAGTACTTC.

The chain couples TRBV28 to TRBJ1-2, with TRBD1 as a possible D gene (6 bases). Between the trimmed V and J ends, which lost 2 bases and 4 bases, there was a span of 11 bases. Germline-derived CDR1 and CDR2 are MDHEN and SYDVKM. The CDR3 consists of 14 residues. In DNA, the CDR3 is TGTGCCAGCAGTTTAGGTCACAGGGCCTATGGCTACACCTTC. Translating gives CASSLGHRAYGYTF.

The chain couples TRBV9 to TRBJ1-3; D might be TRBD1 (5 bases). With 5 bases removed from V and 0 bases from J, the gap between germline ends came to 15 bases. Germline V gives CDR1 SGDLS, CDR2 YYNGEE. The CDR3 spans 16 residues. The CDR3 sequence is CASSQRGWSSGNTIYF. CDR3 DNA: TGTGCCAGCAGTCAAAGGGGTTGGAGCTCTGGAAACACCATATATTTT. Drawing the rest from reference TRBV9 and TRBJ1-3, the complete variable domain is DSGVTQTPKHLITATGQRVTLRCSPRSGDLSVYWYQQSLDQGLQFLIQYYNGEERAKGNILERFSAQQFPDLHSELNLSSLELGDSALYFCASSQRGWSSGNTIYFGEGSWLTVV.

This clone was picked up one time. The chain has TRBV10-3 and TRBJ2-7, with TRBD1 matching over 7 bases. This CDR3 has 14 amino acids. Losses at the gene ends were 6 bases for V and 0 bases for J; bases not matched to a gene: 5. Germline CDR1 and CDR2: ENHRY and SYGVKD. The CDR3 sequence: CAISRDSSSYEQYF. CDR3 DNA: TGTGCCATCAGCCGGGACAGTAGCTCCTACGAGCAGTACTTC.

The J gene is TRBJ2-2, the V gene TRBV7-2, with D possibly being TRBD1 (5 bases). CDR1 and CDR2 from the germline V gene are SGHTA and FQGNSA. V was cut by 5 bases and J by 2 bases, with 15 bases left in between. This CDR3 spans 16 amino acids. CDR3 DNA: TGTGCCAGCAGCCTAGTAGCACAGGTCAACACCGGGGAGCTGTTTTTT. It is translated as CASSLVAQVNTGELFF.

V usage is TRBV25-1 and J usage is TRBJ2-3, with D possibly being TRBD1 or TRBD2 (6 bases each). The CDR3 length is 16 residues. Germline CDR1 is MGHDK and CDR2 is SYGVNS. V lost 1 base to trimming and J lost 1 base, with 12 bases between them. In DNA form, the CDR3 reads TGTGCCAGCAGTGAATCTACGGGGGCCCGCACAGATACGCAGTATTTT. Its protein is CASSESTGARTDTQYF.

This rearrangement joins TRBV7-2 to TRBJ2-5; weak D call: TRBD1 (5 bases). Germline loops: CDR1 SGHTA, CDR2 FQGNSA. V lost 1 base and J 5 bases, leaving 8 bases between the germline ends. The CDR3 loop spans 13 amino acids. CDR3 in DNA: TGTGCCAGCAGCTTAGTCCCAGGGGAGACCCAGTACTTC. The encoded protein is CASSLVPGETQYF.

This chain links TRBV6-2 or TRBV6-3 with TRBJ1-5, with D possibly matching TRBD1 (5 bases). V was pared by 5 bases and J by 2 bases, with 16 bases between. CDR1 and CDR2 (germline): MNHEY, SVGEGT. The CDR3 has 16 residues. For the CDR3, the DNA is TGTGCCAGCAGTCCCGGGACGGGCTTGGGCAATCAGCCCCAGCATTTT. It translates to CASSPGTGLGNQPQHF.

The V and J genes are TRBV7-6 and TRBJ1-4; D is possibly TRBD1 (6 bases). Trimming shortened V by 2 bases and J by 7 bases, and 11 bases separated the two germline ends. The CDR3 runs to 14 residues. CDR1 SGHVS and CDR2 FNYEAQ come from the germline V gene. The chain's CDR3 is CASSLYKGGEKLFF. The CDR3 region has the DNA TGTGCCAGCAGCTTATACAAGGGGGGTGAAAAACTGTTTTTT. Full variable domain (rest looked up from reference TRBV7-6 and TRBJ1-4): GAGVSQSPRYKVTKRGQDVALRCDPISGHVSLYWYRQALGQGPEFLTYFNYEAQQDKSGLPNDRFSAERPEGSISTLTIQRTEQRDSAMYRCASSLYKGGEKLFFGSGTQLSVL.

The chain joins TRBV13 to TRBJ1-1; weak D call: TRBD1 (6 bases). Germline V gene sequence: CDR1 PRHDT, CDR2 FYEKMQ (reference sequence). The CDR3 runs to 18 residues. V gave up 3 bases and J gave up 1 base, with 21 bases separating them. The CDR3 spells CASSFRRGLKDPNTEAFF. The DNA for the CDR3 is TGTGCCAGCAGCTTCCGCAGGGGCCTCAAGGACCCGAACACTGAAGCTTTCTTT.

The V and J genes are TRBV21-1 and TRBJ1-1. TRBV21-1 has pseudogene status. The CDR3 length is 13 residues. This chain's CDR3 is CASSKREGTEAFF. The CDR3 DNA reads TGTGCCAGCAGCAAAAGGGAGGGCACTGAAGCTTTCTTT.

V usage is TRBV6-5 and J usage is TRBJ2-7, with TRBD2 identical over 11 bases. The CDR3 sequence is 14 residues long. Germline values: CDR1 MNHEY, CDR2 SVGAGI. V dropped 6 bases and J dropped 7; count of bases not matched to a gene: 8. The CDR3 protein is CASRPIAGGGEQYV. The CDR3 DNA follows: TGTGCCAGCAGACCCATAGCGGGAGGGGGAGAGCAGTACGTC.

The CDR3 DNA sequence: TGCGCCAGCAGCTTGGGGACAGGGGCCTCCAATCAGCCCCAGCATTTT. It translates to CASSLGTGASNQPQHF. The chain uses TRBV5-1 and TRBJ1-5, with TRBD1 matching over 9 bases. The CDR3 contains 16 residues. Germline V lookup: CDR1 SGHRS, CDR2 YFSETQ. V lost 0 bases to trimming and J lost 3 bases; unmatched junction nucleotides: 4.

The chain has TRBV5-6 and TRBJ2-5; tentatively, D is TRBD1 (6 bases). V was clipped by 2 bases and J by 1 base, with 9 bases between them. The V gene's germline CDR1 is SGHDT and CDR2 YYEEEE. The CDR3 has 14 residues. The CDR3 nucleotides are TGTGCCAGCAGCTTAGGGGGTTTCCAAGAGACCCAGTACTTC. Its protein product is CASSLGGFQETQYF.